The 12 T cell receptor beta chains given below trace back to one sample, sequenced in a study of T cells expressing NK-cell markers. TCRdb reprocessed the 5' RACE reads; each CDR3 protein has one entry and no DNA is given. Its table lists about 370,000 distinct CDR3 sequences. The sample was blood T cells: a sorted CD56 or NKG2C T cell subset, CD4+ or CD8+ T cells, or bulk PBMC T cells (not recorded which). These receptors were collected from a woman aged 50 to 60 in good health.

The V gene is TRBV12-3 or TRBV12-4, the J gene TRBJ2-7; the TCRdb call, TRBD1, lacks DNA for checking. The CDR3 loop spans 12 amino acids. CDR3 sequence reads: CASQGPNYEQYF.

This chain connects TRBV5-6 to TRBJ2-5. The CDR3 consists of 11 residues. CDR1 and CDR2 from the germline V gene are SGHDT and YYEEEE. This chain's CDR3 is CASTQKETQYF.

The V and J genes are TRBV6-5 and TRBJ2-5. The CDR3 sequence is 11 residues long. Germline V CDR1 and CDR2: MNHEY, SVGAGI. This CDR3 is CASKVGETQYF.

This chain joins TRBV7-9 and TRBJ2-1; lacking DNA, the TRBD1 call made by TCRdb goes unchecked. Germline assignment: CDR1 SEHNR and CDR2 FQNEAQ (reference sequence). The CDR3 consists of 13 residues. The CDR3: CASSLDSGTEQFF.

The rearrangement uses TRBV5-1 and TRBJ1-1; TCRdb reports TRBD1, a call that lacks DNA to check it against. Germline values: CDR1 SGHRS, CDR2 YFSETQ. This CDR3 has 14 amino acids. The CDR3 reads CASSGTGVNTEAFF.

The V call is TRBV5-6, the J call TRBJ2-1; the TCRdb call, TRBD2, lacks DNA for checking. The CDR3 contains 15 residues. Germline CDR1 and CDR2: SGHDT and YYEEEE. The CDR3: CASSWPGTGSNEQFF.

The chain has TRBV12-3 or TRBV12-4 and TRBJ1-1; the TRBD1 assignment by TCRdb is unverifiable without DNA. This CDR3 is 17 amino acids long. CDR3 amino acids: CASSFGTGGMMNTEAFF.

The chain links TRBV12-3 or TRBV12-4 to TRBJ2-1; the D gene TCRdb calls, TRBD2, cannot be checked with no DNA. This CDR3 has 12 residues. The CDR3 sequence: CASSPLAVEQFF.

The CDR3 spells CASSKETGSSYNEQFF. This chain joins TRBV7-7 and TRBJ2-1. Germline V gene data show CDR1 as SSHAT and CDR2 as FNYEAQ (reference sequence). This CDR3 has 16 amino acids.

This chain joins TRBV3-1 and TRBJ2-7; TCRdb designates TRBD2, a call that cannot be tested without DNA. This CDR3 is built from 18 residues. Germline values: CDR1 LGHDT, CDR2 YNNKEL (reference sequence). The CDR3 protein is CASSQFVVRREGPYEQYF.

This sequence joins TRBV12-3 or TRBV12-4 and TRBJ2-2. This CDR3 comprises 14 residues. Here the CDR3 reads CASSLAGEAGELFF.

The chain has TRBV7-2 and TRBJ2-3; TCRdb's D call, TRBD2, is unchecked because there is no DNA. The CDR3 extends over 16 amino acids. CDR1 is SGHTA, CDR2 FQGNSA, per germline. CDR3 sequence reads: CASSRLAGGITDTQYF.